The sequence of this T cell receptor beta chain was determined in a study of blood T cell repertoires in COVID-19. Study summary: PBMCs, B-cell-depleted T cells, or T cells were the source of the cDNA or gDNA that made up the material.

Here immunoSEQ multiplex PCR was the method, and the copy in TCRdb shows in-frame clones only, minus some. The data contain hundreds of thousands of clones, around 89% of them singletons. The sample taken for sequencing was PBMCs or T cells enriched from blood (not recorded which). The TCR was taken from a man aged 50 to 60 who had been exposed to COVID-19.

The DNA of the CDR3 is TGTGCCACCAGCAGACCCACCTCCGGGACAGTCTATGGCTACACCTTC. Translated, it gives CATSRPTSGTVYGYTF. J is TRBJ1-2 and V is TRBV15; the match to TRBD1 covers 7 bases. J gave up 4 bases and V 2 bases, and 10 bases lay outside the gene matches. CDR1 is LNHNV, CDR2 YYDKDF, per germline (reference sequence). The CDR3 runs to 16 residues. The full variable domain, its missing parts supplied by reference TRBV15 and TRBJ1-2, is DAMVIQNPRYQVTQFGKPVTLSCSQTLNHNVMYWYQQKSSQAPKLLFHYYDKDFNNEADTPDNFQSRRPNTSFCFLDIRSPGLGDTAMYLCATSRPTSGTVYGYTFGSGTRLTVV.